This T cell receptor (beta chain) was captured by sequencing in a study of T-cell reconstitution after alpha-beta-depleted transplantation in children. Trimming pared 1 base from V and 6 bases from J, leaving 15 bases between. The germline V gene encodes CDR1 SGHTA and CDR2 FQGNSA. This CDR3 contains 16 residues. Molecular barcoding with unique molecular identifiers was used for the TCRbeta library. TCRdb reprocessed the PCR reads with MiXCR, giving one entry per CDR3 protein. The sample has 450,000 to 600,000 distinct CDR3 sequences, 32% seen once; the top ten hold 2% to 2.5%. This clonotype was seen more than once but under ten times.

The chain joins TRBV7-2 to TRBJ1-4; D unresolved. The sequenced sample was PBMCs from the stem cell graft donor, obtained from the stem cell graft. This receptor was identified in a human donor who donated a stem cell graft to a child with aplastic anemia. The chain's CDR3 is CASSLVFGPSDEKLFF. The CDR3 nucleotides read TGTGCCAGCAGCTTAGTTTTTGGGCCATCCGATGAAAAACTGTTTTTT.